The rows below give T cell receptor beta chains drawn from one sample of a study of blood T cell repertoires in COVID-19. Sequencing used immunoSEQ multiplex PCR; TCRdb keeps in-frame clones, though not all of them. The table shows hundreds of thousands of clones, with roughly four fifths occurring only once. Sequenced material: peripheral blood. These receptors were collected from a woman aged 40 to 50 with active or convalescent COVID-19. The CDR3 runs from the conserved cysteine through the conserved F or W. The D gene is left open where the match is weak. Only part of the rows carry a size: once, few, many, or a class if the clone is expanded.

TRBV28	-	TRBJ1-2	TRBD1	CASSLGGTGGDGYTF	TGTGCCAGCAGTTTAGGGGGGACAGGGGGAGATGGCTACACCTTC
TRBV4-3	-	TRBJ2-5	-	CASSQDQTGLQYF	TGCGCCAGCAGCCAAGACCAGACAGGCCTCCAGTACTTC
TRBV12-5	-	TRBJ1-1	-	CASLKQGNTEAFF	TGTGCTAGCCTCAAGCAGGGGAACACTGAAGCTTTCTTT
TRBV18	-	TRBJ1-2	-	CASSPLSRGTNYGYTF	TGTGCCAGCTCACCACTATCGAGAGGCACTAACTATGGCTACACCTTC
TRBV30	-	TRBJ2-4	-	CAWNLGGNIQYF	TGTGCCTGGAACCTAGGGGGAAACATTCAGTACTTC
TRBV10-3	-	TRBJ2-7	-	CAIRSGGGSSYEQYF	TGTGCCATCAGGTCCGGGGGCGGGAGCTCCTACGAGCAGTACTTC
TRBV3-1/TRBV3-2	-	TRBJ1-6	-	CASSQAGQGNSPLHF	TGTGCCAGCAGCCAAGCAGGGCAGGGTAATTCACCCCTCCACTTT
TRBV16	-	TRBJ2-5	TRBD2	CASSQWTGELAGGQETQYF	TGTGCCAGCAGCCAATGGACCGGGGAACTAGCGGGGGGACAAGAGACCCAGTACTTC
TRBV11-3	-	TRBJ1-4	TRBD1	CASSLSLGQGNEKLFF	TGTGCCAGCAGCTTATCCCTGGGACAGGGTAATGAAAAACTGTTTTTT
TRBV19	-	TRBJ2-1	TRBD2	CASSISGGTNNEQFF	TGTGCCAGTAGTATTAGCGGGGGGACCAACAATGAGCAGTTCTTC
TRBV30	-	TRBJ1-1	TRBD1	CAWSGWTGGSTEAFF	TGTGCCTGGAGTGGGTGGACAGGGGGATCAACTGAAGCTTTCTTT
TRBV11-1	-	TRBJ2-3	TRBD2	CASSFPKAGGGDTQYF	TGTGCCAGCAGCTTCCCCAAAGCGGGAGGGGGAGATACGCAGTATTTT
TRBV7-9	-	TRBJ2-5	-	CASSADSLSHF	TGTGCCAGCAGCGCGGACAGCTTATCTCACTTC
TRBV5-1	-	TRBJ1-1	-	CASTPGGWRPEAFF	TGCGCCAGCACCCCGGGGGGATGGCGGCCTGAAGCTTTCTTT
TRBV7-9	-	TRBJ2-1	-	CASSPPGSDEQFF	TGTGCCAGCAGCCCCCCAGGGTCAGATGAGCAGTTCTTC
TRBV7-2	-	TRBJ1-3	-	CASSLARQGSGNTIYF	TGTGCCAGCAGCTTAGCTAGGCAGGGCTCTGGAAACACCATATATTTT
TRBV10-2	-	TRBJ2-7	TRBD1	CASRDRDRGLYLLHEQYF	TGCGCCAGCAGGGACCGGGACAGGGGGCTTTACTTGCTTCACGAGCAGTACTTC
TRBV7-9	once	TRBJ1-6	TRBD1	CASSFTWTGPNSPLHF	TGTGCCAGCAGTTTTACCTGGACAGGCCCTAATTCACCCCTCCACTTT
TRBV7-9	-	TRBJ2-4	-	CASEISSAKNIQYF	TGTGCCAGCGAGATATCTTCGGCCAAAAACATTCAGTACTTC
TRBV18	-	TRBJ1-2	TRBD1	CASSPIPRTGGDGYTF	TGTGCCAGCTCACCAATTCCCCGGACAGGGGGCGATGGCTACACCTTC
TRBV4-2	-	TRBJ2-2	TRBD2	CASSQDQFSGGSGELFF	TGTGCCAGCAGCCAAGATCAGTTTAGCGGGGGTTCCGGGGAGCTGTTTTTT
TRBV7-8	-	TRBJ2-7	TRBD1	CASSPTGQGYEQYF	TGTGCCAGCAGCCCAACGGGACAGGGCTACGAGCAGTACTTC
TRBV19	-	TRBJ1-1	TRBD1	CASNPRTGLNTEAFF	TGTGCCAGTAATCCACGGACAGGACTGAACACTGAAGCTTTCTTT
TRBV24-1	-	TRBJ2-1	TRBD2	CATSDRSGLAGGHFYNEQFF	TGTGCCACCAGTGACCGCTCGGGACTAGCGGGGGGGCACTTCTACAATGAGCAGTTCTTC
TRBV7-9	-	TRBJ2-1	TRBD2	CASRSGLAGVGDNEQFF	TGTGCCAGCAGGTCCGGACTAGCGGGAGTCGGCGACAATGAGCAGTTCTTC
TRBV9	-	TRBJ2-3	-	CASSVEGSVSTDTQYF	TGTGCCAGCAGCGTAGAAGGTAGCGTAAGCACAGATACGCAGTATTTT
TRBV5-4	-	TRBJ2-7	TRBD1	CASSGDRGNSYEQYF	TGTGCCAGCAGCGGGGACAGGGGCAACTCCTACGAGCAGTACTTC
TRBV7-6	-	TRBJ2-3	TRBD2	CASSLGTSGTTDTQYF	TGTGCCAGCAGCTTAGGGACTAGCGGGACCACAGATACGCAGTATTTT
TRBV4-3	-	TRBJ1-2	TRBD1	CASSQETGTGFYYGYTF	TGCGCCAGCAGCCAAGAAACCGGGACAGGGTTTTACTATGGCTACACCTTC
TRBV5-1	-	TRBJ1-2	-	CASSPADRANYGYTF	TGCGCCAGCAGCCCCGCGGACAGAGCTAACTATGGCTACACCTTC
TRBV3-1/TRBV3-2	-	TRBJ2-4	TRBD1	CASSQGRGIENNIQYF	TGTGCCAGCAGCCAAGGCAGGGGGATTGAAAACAACATTCAGTACTTC
TRBV10-3	-	TRBJ2-3	-	CAISASVKDTQYF	TGTGCCATCAGTGCCTCTGTAAAAGATACGCAGTATTTT
TRBV5-4	once	TRBJ1-1	-	CASSLSQASEAFF	TGTGCCAGCAGCTTGAGCCAGGCTTCTGAAGCTTTCTTT
TRBV6-1	-	TRBJ1-1	TRBD1	CASSEVFRGPEAFF	TGTGCCAGCAGTGAAGTATTCAGGGGGCCTGAAGCTTTCTTT
TRBV5-1	-	TRBJ2-7	-	CASSLSQGPYEQYF	TGCGCCAGCAGCTTGTCGCAGGGTCCCTACGAGCAGTACTTC
TRBV12-5	few	TRBJ1-5	TRBD1	CASGTGTGNQPQHF	TGTGCTAGTGGGACCGGGACAGGAAATCAGCCCCAGCATTTT
TRBV13	once	TRBJ2-5	-	CASSFTRETQYF	TGTGCCAGCAGCTTTACGAGGGAGACCCAGTACTTC
TRBV2	-	TRBJ1-4	-	CASRVESEKLFF	TGTGCCAGCAGAGTTGAGAGTGAAAAACTGTTTTTT
TRBV14	-	TRBJ1-3	-	CASSHKLGGAGNTIYF	TGTGCCAGCAGCCACAAGCTTGGGGGCGCTGGAAACACCATATATTTT
TRBV29-1	-	TRBJ1-4	-	CSVKNPGGEKLFF	TGCAGCGTCAAAAATCCCGGGGGTGAAAAACTGTTTTTT
TRBV2	-	TRBJ1-2	-	CASSDRGIGGYTF	TGTGCCAGCAGTGACAGAGGAATCGGGGGCTACACCTTC
TRBV21-1	-	TRBJ2-7	-	CASTQLNRDRGYEQYF	TGTGCCAGCACCCAACTTAACCGGGACAGGGGCTACGAGCAGTACTTC
TRBV25-1	-	TRBJ1-1	-	CASSEDRGDTEAFF	TGTGCCAGCAGTGAAGACCGGGGGGACACTGAAGCTTTCTTT
TRBV5-1	-	TRBJ1-2	-	CASTPGDVGDYGYTF	TGCGCCAGCACCCCGGGAGATGTAGGGGATTATGGCTACACCTTC
TRBV4-1	-	TRBJ1-1	-	CASSHNPGGRTEAFF	TGCGCCAGCAGCCATAATCCCGGGGGTCGGACTGAAGCTTTCTTT
TRBV4-3	-	TRBJ2-2	TRBD2	CASSPKAGAGELFF	TGCGCCAGCAGCCCGAAGGCGGGGGCCGGGGAGCTGTTTTTT
TRBV6-5	-	TRBJ2-4	TRBD2	CASMSGRGGKGIQYF	TGTGCCAGCATGTCCGGGAGGGGGGGAAAGGGCATTCAGTACTTC
TRBV25-1	-	TRBJ2-2	TRBD2	CASSLRGDTGELFF	TGTGCCAGCTCCCTGCGGGGGGACACCGGGGAGCTGTTTTTT
TRBV28	-	TRBJ2-7	TRBD2	CASSFLRSGGLGTEQYF	TGTGCCAGCAGTTTTTTACGGTCTGGGGGACTAGGTACGGAGCAGTACTTC
TRBV28	-	TRBJ2-7	-	CASSLGGVRQAEQYF	TGTGCCAGCAGTTTAGGGGGAGTCCGACAGGCCGAGCAGTACTTC
TRBV25-1	-	TRBJ1-1	TRBD1	CASSTSGGGGTEAFF	TGTGCCAGCAGTACTTCAGGGGGCGGGGGCACTGAAGCTTTCTTT